This T cell receptor (beta chain) emerged from a study of T cells in Graves' hyperthyroidism and ophthalmopathy. Germline CDR1 and CDR2: SNHLY and FYNNEI. The CDR3 has 14 amino acids. The germline V and J ends were trimmed by 4 bases and 9 bases, with 16 bases remaining between them. Researchers took RNA transcripts and amplified the TCR beta CDR3 regions from them. The HTBI primer set drove a first-round RT-PCR of the TCR CDR3. TCRdb re-called the multiplex PCR reads with MiXCR, one entry per CDR3 protein. Of 450,000 to 700,000 distinct CDR3 sequences listed, about 43% are singletons. The sample was peripheral blood or thyroid tissue (not recorded which). The TCR was taken from an adult woman with Graves' disease, either hyperthyroidism or ophthalmopathy (not recorded which). The V call is TRBV2, the J call TRBJ1-5, with D possibly being TRBD1 (5 bases). CDR3 nucleotide sequence: TGTGCCAGCAGTGCGAGTACGACAGTTCCGCCCCAGCATTTT. Translating it yields CASSASTTVPPQHF. The variable domain in full, with the rest retrieved from reference TRBV2 and TRBJ1-5, is EPEVTQTPSHQVTQMGQEVILRCVPISNHLYFYWYRQILGQKVEFLVSFYNNEISEKSEIFDDQFSVERPDGSNFTLKIRSTKLEDSAMYFCASSASTTVPPQHFGDGTRLSIL.